This T cell receptor beta chain was recorded in a study of cytomegalovirus exposure and HLA in healthy donors. PCR amplification relied on 60 Vbeta primers (plus 13 Jbeta primers). Only in-frame clones appear in the TCRdb table, and some are missing; sequencing was by immunoSEQ multiplex PCR. The table shows 110,000 to 150,000 clones, with 65% to 75% occurring only once. The TCR comes from a man aged 60-69 years in good health and CMV-seronegative. The material sequenced was PBMCs.

The CDR3 protein is CASSKGLLNTEAFF. In DNA form, the CDR3 reads TGTGCCAGCAGTAAGGGGCTTTTGAACACTGAAGCTTTCTTT. V is TRBV7-3 and J is TRBJ1-1; tentative D call: TRBD1 (5 bases). Germline CDR1 and CDR2: SGHTA and FQGTGA. V lost 6 bases and J lost 0, with 11 bases in between. This CDR3 comprises 14 residues.